The 6 T cell receptor beta chains reported below all come from one sample, sequenced in a study of identical twins. MiXCR, applied by TCRdb to the 5' RACE reads, yields one record per CDR3 protein. The sample consists of hundreds of thousands of distinct CDR3 sequences, 8% to 9% of them appearing once. The sample was also reused in another study, on yellow fever vaccine responses in identical twins.

Sequenced: PBMCs. These receptors all come from a woman younger than 30 in good health.

The V gene is TRBV7-2, the J gene TRBJ2-7; tentative D call: TRBD1 (6 bases). V lost 6 bases, J lost 5 bases, and 17 bases lay in between. CDR1 SGHTA and CDR2 FQGNSA come from the germline V gene. This CDR3 has 14 amino acids. In DNA, the CDR3 is TGTGCCAGCAGACGAGGGGGATCCGGGGACGAGCAGTACTTC. Its protein product is CASRRGGSGDEQYF.

This clonotype was observed a few times. This chain links TRBV7-2 with TRBJ1-5; D gene unclear. Germline CDR1 SGHTA, CDR2 FQGNSA. V was cut by 2 bases and J by 6 bases, with 11 bases left in between. This CDR3 contains 14 residues. CDR3 region: CASSLTGNPQPQHF. CDR3 nucleotide sequence: TGTGCCAGCAGCTTAACGGGGAACCCTCAGCCCCAGCATTTT.

This clonotype was counted between two and nine times. In DNA form, the CDR3 reads TGTGCCAGCAGTTTACCGGGAGGAAAGAACAATGAGCAGTTCTTC. It specifies CASSLPGGKNNEQFF. The rearrangement uses TRBV27 and TRBJ2-1, with 7 bases that match TRBD2. The CDR3 covers 15 residues. Losses at the gene ends were 2 bases for V and 5 bases for J; bases not matched to a gene: 6. The germline CDR1 and CDR2 sequences are MNHEY and SMNVEV (reference sequence).

In its sample, this clonotype was seen a few times. This chain connects TRBV3-1 to TRBJ1-1, with TRBD1 identical over 9 bases. The CDR3 consists of 15 residues. V lost 1 base, J lost 6 bases, and 6 bases stayed unmatched. Germline V gives CDR1 LGHDT, CDR2 YNNKEL (reference sequence). CDR3 in DNA: TGTGCCAGCAGCCAAGGACAGGGGGTTCGGTCTGAAGCTTTCTTT. This codes for CASSQGQGVRSEAFF.

The chain has TRBV6-1 and TRBJ2-7; D tentatively fits TRBD1 or TRBD2 (5 bases each). Germline CDR1 and CDR2: MNHNS and SASEGT. The CDR3 contains 15 residues. The V gene lost 6 bases and the J gene lost 5 bases, with 20 bases spanning the gap. CDR3 bases: TGTGCCAGCAGCCCCGGGGCCAGGGTGGGACACGAGCAGTACTTC. The encoded protein is CASSPGARVGHEQYF.

This clonotype has only a few counts. V usage is TRBV3-1 and J usage is TRBJ2-1, with D tentatively TRBD1 or TRBD2 (6 bases each). This CDR3 comprises 14 residues. The V end was cut by 6 bases, the J end by 8 bases, with 17 bases between. Germline values: CDR1 LGHDT, CDR2 YNNKEL (reference sequence). CDR3 in amino acids: CASSRRRGADEQFF. The CDR3 region has the DNA TGTGCCAGCAGTCGAAGAAGGGGGGCAGATGAGCAGTTCTTC.